The T cell receptor beta chain under discussion was sequenced for a study of blood T cell repertoires in COVID-19. Overall study context: Some COVID-19 samples were acute and others convalescent; all came from the United States, Italy and Spain. PBMCs, B-cell-depleted T cells, or T cells provided the cDNA or gDNA that made up the material.

TCRdb keeps only in-frame clones here, not all; method: immunoSEQ multiplex PCR. The sample consists of over 150,000 clones, roughly 87% of them appearing once. The clonotype was recovered from a woman aged 60-75 years who had recovered from COVID-19. Sample: peripheral blood.

The DNA of the CDR3 is TGCGCCAGCAGCCAAGGGGCAGGGGGTTTGGAGACCCAGTACTTC. Translating it yields CASSQGAGGLETQYF. V is TRBV4-1 and J is TRBJ2-5; 7 bases align to TRBD1. Germline CDR1 MGHRA, CDR2 YSYEKL. V lost 1 base, J lost 5 bases, and 7 bases stayed unmatched. This CDR3 is built from 15 residues.